This TCR beta chain originates from a study of blood T cells in healthy people across ages. This clonotype was seen a handful of times. A second about 6 to 11 cycle PCR used barcoded and J-beta primers. Every single cDNA molecule received a tag from a template-switch adaptor with 12 random nucleotides. TCRdb ran MiXCR on the 5' RACE reads and lists one entry per CDR3 protein. The sample includes about 690,000 distinct CDR3 sequences, approximately 40% of them seen just once. The specimen sequenced was blood. The clonotype originates from an elderly man in good health.

CDR3: CASQEAYEQYF. The CDR3 DNA sequence: TGTGCCAGCCAGGAAGCCTACGAGCAGTACTTC. The V call is TRBV6-1, the J call TRBJ2-7; D is ambiguous. Per the germline V gene, CDR1 is MNHNS and CDR2 is SASEGT. The length of the CDR3 is 11 residues. V was shortened by 8 bases and J by 2 bases, with 7 bases between the two germline ends.